This entry lists 6 T cell receptor beta chains sequenced from one sample in a study of blood T cell repertoires in COVID-19. Using immunoSEQ multiplex PCR, the repertoire was profiled, and TCRdb retains in-frame clones only, with some absent. This sample yields approximately 470,000 clones, of which approximately 83% are seen a single time; 3% to 4% belongs to the top ten. The material sequenced was peripheral blood. The receptors originated from a human donor in a cohort sampled during active COVID-19.

The chain employs TRBV28 and TRBJ2-3; 7 nucleotides agree with TRBD2. The length of the CDR3 is 15 residues. V trimming: 2 bases; J trimming: 2 bases; junction bases outside the gene matches: 4. Germline CDR1 MDHEN, CDR2 SYDVKM. CDR3 bases: TGTGCCAGCAGTTTACGGGGGGAAGCCACAGATACGCAGTATTTT. Translated, it gives CASSLRGEATDTQYF.

As concerns this clone: The same CDR3 arises from other DNA sequences in this sample as well. The chain links TRBV5-1 to TRBJ1-1; D is unclear. The V and J ends lost 0 bases and 0 bases respectively, with 6 bases between them. This CDR3 is built from 14 residues. Germline V gives CDR1 SGHRS, CDR2 YFSETQ. The CDR3 sequence: CASSLDSMNTEAFF. The CDR3 bases are TGCGCCAGCAGCTTGGACAGCATGAACACTGAAGCTTTCTTT.

The chain carries TRBV7-2 and TRBJ1-6; D remains unclear. In germline, CDR1 is SGHTA, CDR2 FQGNSA. The CDR3 loop spans 15 amino acids. Trimming removed 5 bases at V and 6 bases at J, with 14 bases between. This CDR3 is CASSPVASPNSPLHF. The CDR3 DNA sequence: TGTGCCAGCAGCCCCGTGGCTTCTCCTAATTCACCCCTCCACTTT.

There are a few counts of this clone. This chain connects TRBV6-5 to TRBJ2-7; 11 bases are a match to TRBD2. The V gene's germline CDR1 is MNHEY and CDR2 SVGAGI. CDR3 size: 14 residues. V gave up 5 bases and J gave up 6 bases; unmatched junction bases: 6. The CDR3 region is CASSPTSGTGEQYF. The CDR3 nucleotides are TGTGCCAGCAGTCCGACTAGCGGGACGGGCGAGCAGTACTTC.

The gene calls are TRBV7-3 and TRBJ2-5; maybe TRBD1 (6 bases). This CDR3 has 15 amino acids. V lost 1 base and J 0 bases, leaving 9 bases between the germline ends. The germline V gene encodes CDR1 SGHTA and CDR2 FQGTGA. The CDR3 is CASSLMGADQETQYF. In nucleotides, the CDR3 is TGTGCCAGCAGCTTAATGGGGGCAGACCAAGAGACCCAGTACTTC.

J is TRBJ2-5 and V is TRBV7-3; 7 bases map to TRBD1. The CDR3 spans 13 residues. The V gene end was trimmed by 1 base and the J gene end by 6 bases; junction bases not matched to a gene: 2. Germline CDR1 SGHTA, CDR2 FQGTGA. The CDR3 bases are TGTGCCAGCAGCTTAAACAGGGGAAAGACCCAGTACTTC. Translation gives CASSLNRGKTQYF.